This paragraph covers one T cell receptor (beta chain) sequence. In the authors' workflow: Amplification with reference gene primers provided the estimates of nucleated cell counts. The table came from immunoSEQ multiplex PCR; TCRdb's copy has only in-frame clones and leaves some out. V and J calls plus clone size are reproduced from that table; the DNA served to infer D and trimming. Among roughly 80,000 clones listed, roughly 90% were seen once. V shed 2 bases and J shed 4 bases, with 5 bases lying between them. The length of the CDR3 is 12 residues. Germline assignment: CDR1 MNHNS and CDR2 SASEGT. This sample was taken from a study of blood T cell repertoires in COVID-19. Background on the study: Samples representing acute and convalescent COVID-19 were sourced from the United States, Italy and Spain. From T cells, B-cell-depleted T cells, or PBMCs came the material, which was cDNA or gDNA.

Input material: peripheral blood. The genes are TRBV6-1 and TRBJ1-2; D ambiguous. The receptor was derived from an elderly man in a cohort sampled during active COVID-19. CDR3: CASSENGYGYTF. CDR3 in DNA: TGTGCCAGCAGTGAAAACGGCTATGGCTACACCTTC.